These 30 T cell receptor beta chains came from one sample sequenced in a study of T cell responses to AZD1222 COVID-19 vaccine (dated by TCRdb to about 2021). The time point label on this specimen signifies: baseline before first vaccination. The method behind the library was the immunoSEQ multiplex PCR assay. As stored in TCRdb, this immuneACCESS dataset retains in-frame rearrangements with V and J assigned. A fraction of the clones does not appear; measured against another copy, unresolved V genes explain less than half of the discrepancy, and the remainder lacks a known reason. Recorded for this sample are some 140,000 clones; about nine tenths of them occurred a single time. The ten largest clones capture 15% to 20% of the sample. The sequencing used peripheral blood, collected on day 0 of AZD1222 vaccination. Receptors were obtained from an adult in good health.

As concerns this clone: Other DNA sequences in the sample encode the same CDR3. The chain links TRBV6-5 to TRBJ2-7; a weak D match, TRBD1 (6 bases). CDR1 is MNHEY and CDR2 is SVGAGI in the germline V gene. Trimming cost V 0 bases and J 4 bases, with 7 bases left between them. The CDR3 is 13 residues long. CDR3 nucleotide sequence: TGTGCCAGCAGTTACTCGAGGGGGTACGAGCAGTACTTC. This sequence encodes CASSYSRGYEQYF.

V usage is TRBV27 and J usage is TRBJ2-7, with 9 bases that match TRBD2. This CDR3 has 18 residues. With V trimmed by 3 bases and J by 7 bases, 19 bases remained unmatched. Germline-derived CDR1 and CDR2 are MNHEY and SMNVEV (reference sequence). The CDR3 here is CASSFGGEGSGSSREQYF. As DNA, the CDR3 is TGTGCCAGCAGTTTTGGGGGCGAGGGTAGCGGGAGTTCAAGGGAGCAGTACTTC.

CDR3 sequence: CASSLAGGVPQETQYF. In nucleotides, the CDR3 is TGCGCCAGCAGCTTGGCCGGGGGAGTACCGCAAGAGACCCAGTACTTC. The chain uses TRBV5-1 and TRBJ2-5; D possibly corresponds to TRBD2 (6 bases). This CDR3 contains 16 residues. Trimming pared 0 bases from V and 2 bases from J, leaving 14 bases between. Germline-derived CDR1 and CDR2 are SGHRS and YFSETQ. Using reference TRBV5-1 and TRBJ2-5 for the parts outside the CDR3, the full variable domain is KAGVTQTPRYLIKTRGQQVTLSCSPISGHRSVSWYQQTPGQGLQFLFEYFSETQRNKGNFPGRFSGRQFSNSRSEMNVSTLELGDSALYLCASSLAGGVPQETQYFGPGTRLLVL.

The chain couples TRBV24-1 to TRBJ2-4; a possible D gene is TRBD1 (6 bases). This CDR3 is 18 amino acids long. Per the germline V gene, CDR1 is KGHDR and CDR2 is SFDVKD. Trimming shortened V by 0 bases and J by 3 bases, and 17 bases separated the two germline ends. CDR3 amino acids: CATSDLGKGETGKNIQYF. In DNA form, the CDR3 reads TGTGCCACCAGTGATTTGGGGAAGGGGGAAACAGGCAAAAACATTCAGTACTTC.

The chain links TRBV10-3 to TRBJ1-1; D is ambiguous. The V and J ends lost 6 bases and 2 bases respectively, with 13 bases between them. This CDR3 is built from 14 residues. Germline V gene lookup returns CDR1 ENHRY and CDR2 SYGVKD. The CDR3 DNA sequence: TGTGCCATCAGCCCCGCCGGACCCAACACTGAAGCTTTCTTT. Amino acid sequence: CAISPAGPNTEAFF.

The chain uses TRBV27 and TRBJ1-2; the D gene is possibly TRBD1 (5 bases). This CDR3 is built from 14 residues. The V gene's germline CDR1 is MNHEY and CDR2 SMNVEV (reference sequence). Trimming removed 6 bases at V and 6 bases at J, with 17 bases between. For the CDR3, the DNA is TGTGCCAGCAGGGGCTCCGGGGCGGGGCATGGCTACACCTTC. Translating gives CASRGSGAGHGYTF.

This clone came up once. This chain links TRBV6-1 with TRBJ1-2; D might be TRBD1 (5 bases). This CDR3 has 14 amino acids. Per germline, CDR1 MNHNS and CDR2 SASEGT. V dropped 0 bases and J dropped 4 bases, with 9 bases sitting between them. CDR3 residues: CASSEARGFYGYTF. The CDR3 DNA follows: TGTGCCAGCAGTGAAGCGCGGGGGTTCTATGGCTACACCTTC.

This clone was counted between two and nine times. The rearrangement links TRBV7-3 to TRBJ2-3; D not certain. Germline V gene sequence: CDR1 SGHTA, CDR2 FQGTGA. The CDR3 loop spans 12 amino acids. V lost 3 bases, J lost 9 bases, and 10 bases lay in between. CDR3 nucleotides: TGTGCCAGCAGCTTGTATCCCGAGACGCAGTATTTT. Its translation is CASSLYPETQYF.

The CDR3 loop is CASSSLSSNTEAFF. The DNA for the CDR3 is TGTGCCAGCAGCTCACTTTCATCGAACACTGAAGCTTTCTTT. This chain uses TRBV27 with TRBJ1-1; no clear D gene. This CDR3 is built from 14 residues. Per the germline V gene, CDR1 is MNHEY and CDR2 is SMNVEV (reference sequence). V was shortened by 6 bases and J by 1 base, with 12 bases between the two germline ends.

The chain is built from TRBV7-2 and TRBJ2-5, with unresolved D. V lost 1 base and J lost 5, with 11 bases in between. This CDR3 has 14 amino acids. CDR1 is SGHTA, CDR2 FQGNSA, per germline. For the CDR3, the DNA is TGTGCCAGCAGCTTAGATCGGCTTTTTGAGACCCAGTACTTC. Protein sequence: CASSLDRLFETQYF.

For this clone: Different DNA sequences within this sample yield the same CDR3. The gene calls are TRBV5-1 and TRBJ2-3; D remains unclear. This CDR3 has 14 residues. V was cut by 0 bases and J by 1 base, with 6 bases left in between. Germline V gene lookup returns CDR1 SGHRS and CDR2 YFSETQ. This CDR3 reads CASSLGLGTDTQYF. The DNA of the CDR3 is TGCGCCAGCAGCTTGGGGCTTGGCACAGATACGCAGTATTTT. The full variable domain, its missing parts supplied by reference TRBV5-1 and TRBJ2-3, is KAGVTQTPRYLIKTRGQQVTLSCSPISGHRSVSWYQQTPGQGLQFLFEYFSETQRNKGNFPGRFSGRQFSNSRSEMNVSTLELGDSALYLCASSLGLGTDTQYFGPGTRLTVL.

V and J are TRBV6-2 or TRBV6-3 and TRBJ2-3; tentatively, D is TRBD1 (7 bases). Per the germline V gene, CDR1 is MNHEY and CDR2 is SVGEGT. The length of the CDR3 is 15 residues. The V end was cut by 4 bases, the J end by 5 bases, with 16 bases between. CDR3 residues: CASSSGAGGRDTQYF. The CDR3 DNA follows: TGTGCCAGCAGTTCCGGGGCAGGGGGGAGAGATACGCAGTATTTT.

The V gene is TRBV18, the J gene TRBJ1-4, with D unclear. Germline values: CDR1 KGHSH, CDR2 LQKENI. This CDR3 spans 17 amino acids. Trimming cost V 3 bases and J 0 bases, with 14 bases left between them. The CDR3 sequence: CASSPKGPGATNEKLFF. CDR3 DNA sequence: TGTGCCAGCTCACCTAAGGGCCCGGGTGCAACTAATGAAAAACTGTTTTTT.

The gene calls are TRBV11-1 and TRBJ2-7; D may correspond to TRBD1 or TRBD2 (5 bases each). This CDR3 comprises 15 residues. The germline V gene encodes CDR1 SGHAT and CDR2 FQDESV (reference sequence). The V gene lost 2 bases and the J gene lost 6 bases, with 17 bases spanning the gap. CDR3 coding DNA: TGTGCCAGCAGCTTAATTGGGACGGCCGTTCCCGAGCAGTACTTC. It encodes CASSLIGTAVPEQYF.

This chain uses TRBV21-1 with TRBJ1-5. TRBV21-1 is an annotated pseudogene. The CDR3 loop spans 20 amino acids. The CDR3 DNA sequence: TGTGCCAGCAGCAAATTCGTGTCGACCGGGAGAATGAGTGGCAATCAGCCCCAGCATTTT. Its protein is CASSKFVSTGRMSGNQPQHF.

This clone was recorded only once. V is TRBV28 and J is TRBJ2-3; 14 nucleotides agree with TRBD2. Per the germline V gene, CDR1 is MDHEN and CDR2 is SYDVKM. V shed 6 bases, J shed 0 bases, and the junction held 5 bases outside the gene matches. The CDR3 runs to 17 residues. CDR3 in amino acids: CASSPGLAGESTDTQYF. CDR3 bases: TGTGCCAGCAGCCCGGGACTAGCGGGGGAGAGCACAGATACGCAGTATTTT.

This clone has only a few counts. The CDR3 DNA sequence: TGCGCCAGCAGCTTGGGGACTAGCGGGACCTACGAGCAGTACTTC. Its translation is CASSLGTSGTYEQYF. J is TRBJ2-7 and V is TRBV5-1, with 12 bases aligning to TRBD2. From germline, CDR1 is SGHRS and CDR2 YFSETQ. This CDR3 contains 15 residues. V shed 0 bases and J 2 bases; nucleotides not matched to a gene: 0.

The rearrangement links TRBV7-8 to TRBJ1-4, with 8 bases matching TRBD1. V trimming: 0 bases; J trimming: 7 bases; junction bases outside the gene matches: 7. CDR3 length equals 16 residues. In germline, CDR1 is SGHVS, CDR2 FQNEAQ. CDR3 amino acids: CASSLAWTGKSEKLFF. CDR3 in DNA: TGTGCCAGCAGCTTAGCCTGGACAGGGAAGAGTGAAAAACTGTTTTTT. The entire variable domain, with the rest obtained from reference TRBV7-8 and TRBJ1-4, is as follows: GAGVSQSPRYKVAKRGQDVALRCDPISGHVSLFWYQQALGQGPEFLTYFQNEAQLDKSGLPSDRFFAERPEGSVSTLKIQRTQQEDSAVYLCASSLAWTGKSEKLFFGSGTQLSVL.

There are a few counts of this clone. CDR3 coding DNA: TGTGCCATCAGTGGACAGGGGAGGGGTGATCAGCCCCAGCATTTT. It is translated as CAISGQGRGDQPQHF. The gene calls are TRBV10-3 and TRBJ1-5; 8 bases fit TRBD1. Germline V gene data show CDR1 as ENHRY and CDR2 as SYGVKD. This CDR3 contains 15 residues. With 4 bases clipped from V and 5 bases from J, the junction kept 7 bases outside the gene matches.

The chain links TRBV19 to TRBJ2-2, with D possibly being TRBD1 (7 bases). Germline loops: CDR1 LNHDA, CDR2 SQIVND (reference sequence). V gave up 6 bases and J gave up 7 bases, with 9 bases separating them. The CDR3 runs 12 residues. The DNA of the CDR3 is TGTGCCAGTAGCCAGGGGGGCGGGGAGCTGTTTTTT. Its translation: CASSQGGGELFF. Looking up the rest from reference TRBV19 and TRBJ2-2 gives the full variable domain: DGGITQSPKYLFRKEGQNVTLSCEQNLNHDAMYWYRQDPGQGLRLIYYSQIVNDFQKGDIAEGYSVSREKKESFPLTVTSAQKNPTAFYLCASSQGGGELFFGEGSRLTVL.

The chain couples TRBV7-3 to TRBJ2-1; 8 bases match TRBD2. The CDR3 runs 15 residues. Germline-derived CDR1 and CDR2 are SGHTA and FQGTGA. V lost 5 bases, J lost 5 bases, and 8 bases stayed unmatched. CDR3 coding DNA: TGTGCCAGCAGCCGCAGCGGGGGAAATCACAATGAGCAGTTCTTC. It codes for CASSRSGGNHNEQFF.

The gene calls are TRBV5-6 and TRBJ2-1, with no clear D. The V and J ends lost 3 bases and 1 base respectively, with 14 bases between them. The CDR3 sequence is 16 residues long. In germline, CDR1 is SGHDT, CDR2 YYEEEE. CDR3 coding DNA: TGTGCCAGCAGCTCGCCCACGGCTGGTTCCTACAATGAGCAGTTCTTC. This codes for CASSSPTAGSYNEQFF.

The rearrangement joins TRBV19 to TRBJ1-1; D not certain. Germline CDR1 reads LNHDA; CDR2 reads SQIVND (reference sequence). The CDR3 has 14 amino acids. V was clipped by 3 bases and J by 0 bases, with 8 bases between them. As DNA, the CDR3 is TGTGCCAGTAGTATGGAAGGCCTGAACACTGAAGCTTTCTTT. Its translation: CASSMEGLNTEAFF. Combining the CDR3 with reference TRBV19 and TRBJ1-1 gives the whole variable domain DGGITQSPKYLFRKEGQNVTLSCEQNLNHDAMYWYRQDPGQGLRLIYYSQIVNDFQKGDIAEGYSVSREKKESFPLTVTSAQKNPTAFYLCASSMEGLNTEAFFGQGTRLTVV.

CDR3 bases: TGTGCCAGCAGCCCCCGGGCACTAGCCTTTCAAAACAATGAGCAGTTCTTC. Translating it yields CASSPRALAFQNNEQFF. J is TRBJ2-1 and V is TRBV7-3, with TRBD2 as a possible D gene (6 bases). This CDR3 has 17 residues. V was clipped by 5 bases and J by 5 bases, with 22 bases between them. Germline CDR1 reads SGHTA; CDR2 reads FQGTGA.

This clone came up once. The CDR3 spells CASRFAERGLLYNEQFF. CDR3 in DNA: TGTGCCAGCAGATTCGCCGAGCGGGGGCTACTTTACAATGAGCAGTTCTTC. The chain combines TRBV21-1 with TRBJ2-1; TRBD2 is the table's D call and was not checked against the DNA. TRBV21-1 is reported as a pseudogene. There are 17 residues in the CDR3.

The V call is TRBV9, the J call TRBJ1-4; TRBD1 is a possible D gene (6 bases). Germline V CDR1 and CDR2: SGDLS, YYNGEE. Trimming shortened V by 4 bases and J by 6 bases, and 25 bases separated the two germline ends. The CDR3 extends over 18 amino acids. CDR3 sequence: CASSRGAAYSNGDEKLFF. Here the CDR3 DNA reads TGTGCCAGCAGCCGGGGGGCGGCTTACTCAAATGGGGATGAAAAACTGTTTTTT.

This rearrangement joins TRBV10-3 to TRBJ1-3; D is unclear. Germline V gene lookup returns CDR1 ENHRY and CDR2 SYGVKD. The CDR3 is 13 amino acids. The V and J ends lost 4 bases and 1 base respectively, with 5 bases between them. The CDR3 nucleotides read TGTGCCATCAGTGGGGGATCTGGAAACACCATATATTTT. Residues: CAISGGSGNTIYF.

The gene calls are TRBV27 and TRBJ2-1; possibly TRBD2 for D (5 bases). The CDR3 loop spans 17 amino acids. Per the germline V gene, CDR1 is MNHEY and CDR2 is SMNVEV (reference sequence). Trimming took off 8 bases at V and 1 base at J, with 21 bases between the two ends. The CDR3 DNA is TGTGCCAGCCATCGGAGGAGTTCCAAGGAGTCCTACAATGAGCAGTTCTTC. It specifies CASHRRSSKESYNEQFF.

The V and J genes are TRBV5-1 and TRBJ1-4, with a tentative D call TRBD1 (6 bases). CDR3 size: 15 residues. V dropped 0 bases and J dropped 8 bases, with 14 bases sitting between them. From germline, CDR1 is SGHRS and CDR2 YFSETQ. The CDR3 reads CASSLVSGVEEKLFF. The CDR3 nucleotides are TGCGCCAGCAGCTTGGTATCAGGGGTCGAAGAAAAACTGTTTTTT.

The CDR3 DNA reads as TGTGCCAGCAGCGTAGACCCCGCCGGGGAGACCCAGTACTTC. Its protein is CASSVDPAGETQYF. The chain couples TRBV9 to TRBJ2-5; D gene ambiguous. The germline V gene encodes CDR1 SGDLS and CDR2 YYNGEE. The CDR3 spans 14 residues. V was trimmed by 0 bases and J by 5 bases, leaving 11 bases between them.